This entry is about one TCR beta chain. The J segment lost 8 bases and the V segment lost 2 bases, leaving 8 bases of the junction unmatched. CDR1 and CDR2 (germline): MNHEY, SVGAGI. The CDR3 spans 14 residues. This entry comes from a study of blood T cell repertoires in COVID-19. Original analysis: Counts of nucleated cells, estimated from reference gene primer amplification, were obtained. TCRdb's table, derived via immunoSEQ multiplex PCR, lists solely in-frame clones and lacks some. D and trimming were read from the DNA, whereas the V and J calls and clone size are those reported in that table. The table records over 200,000 clones, about four fifths of them present only once.

The rearrangement joins TRBV6-5 to TRBJ1-1; 7 nucleotides line up with TRBD1. The clonotype was recovered from a man aged 35-49 years with active or convalescent COVID-19. The sequenced sample was peripheral blood. The CDR3 sequence is CASSYRSRGREAFF. In DNA, the CDR3 is TGTGCCAGCAGTTACAGAAGTAGGGGGCGCGAAGCTTTCTTT.